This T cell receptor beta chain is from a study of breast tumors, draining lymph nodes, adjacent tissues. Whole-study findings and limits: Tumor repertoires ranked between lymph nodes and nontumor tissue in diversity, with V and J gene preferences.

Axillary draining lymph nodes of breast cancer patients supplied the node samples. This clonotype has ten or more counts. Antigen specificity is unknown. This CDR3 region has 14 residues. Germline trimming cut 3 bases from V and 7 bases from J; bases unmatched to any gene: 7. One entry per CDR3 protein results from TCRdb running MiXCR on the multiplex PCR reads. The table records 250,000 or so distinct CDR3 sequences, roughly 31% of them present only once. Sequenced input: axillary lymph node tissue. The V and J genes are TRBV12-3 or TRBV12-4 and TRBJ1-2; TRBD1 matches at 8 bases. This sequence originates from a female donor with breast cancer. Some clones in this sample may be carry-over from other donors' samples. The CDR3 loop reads CASSFCQGACGYTF. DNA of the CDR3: TGTGCCAGCAGTTTTTGCCAGGGGGCGTGTGGCTACACCTTC.